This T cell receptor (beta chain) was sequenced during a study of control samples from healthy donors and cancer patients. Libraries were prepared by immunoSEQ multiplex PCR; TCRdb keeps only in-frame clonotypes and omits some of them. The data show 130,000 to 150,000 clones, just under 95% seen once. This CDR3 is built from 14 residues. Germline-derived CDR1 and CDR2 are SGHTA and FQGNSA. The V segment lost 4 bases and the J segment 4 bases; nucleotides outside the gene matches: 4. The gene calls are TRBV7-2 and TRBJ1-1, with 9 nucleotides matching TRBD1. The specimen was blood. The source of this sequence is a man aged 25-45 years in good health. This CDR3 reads CASSSRQGGTEAFF. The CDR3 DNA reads TGTGCCAGCAGCTCGCGACAGGGGGGCACTGAAGCTTTCTTT.